This T cell receptor (beta chain) was recorded in a study of identical twins (dated by TCRdb to about 2016). About the investigation overall: To test whether fetal clonotypes persist, the study used deep sequencing on TCR alpha and beta repertoires from monozygotic twins, unrelated adults of various ages, and cord blood. To rule out contamination, the twin experiments were replicated at different times with different library preparation protocols.

Results and caveats for the whole study, not just this receptor: Compared with coincidental sharing between unrelated individuals, out-of-frame TCR alpha sequences shared between twins had an excess of sequences with low generation probability. In monozygotic twins, out-of-frame TCR alpha sharing was systematically underestimated by recombination models, although the models agreed with sharing between unrelated individuals. The excess sharing between twins in beta out-of-frame sequences was weaker because fewer shared sequences reduced the signal-to-noise ratio. Zero-insertion analyses could be partly confounded by invariant T cells such as MAIT and iNKT, although diverse VJ usage argued against such confounding for most clonotypes. Abundant cord blood beta clonotypes carried fewer insertions; young adult naive repertoires showed a weaker similar trend, while memory repertoires showed none. Because the same donors could not be followed over many years, conclusions were based on cross-sectional statistical analysis.

The library was built by means of 5' RACE. The instrument was an Illumina HiSeq 2000. A universal primer binding site was added through template switching, and the final cDNA carried a unique molecular identifier so that TCR cDNA molecules could be counted accurately. Specific primers in the conserved constant-segment region were used to synthesize first-strand cDNA for TCR alpha and beta chains. To control for contamination, each cDNA library was double barcoded with a SMART-Mk sample barcode plus Illumina barcodes. TruSeq adapter sequences and Illumina sample barcodes were added in two successive PCR steps. TCR alpha and beta cDNA libraries were sequenced on the Illumina HiSeq platform with custom primers. As for the original processing: Unique molecular identifiers were extracted from raw reads with MiGEC, and CDR3 positions were determined with MiXCR. For each individual, recombination models were inferred using an EM algorithm with the repgenHMM and IGoR tools. The analysis of shared clonotypes was done with the tcR package in R, with sharing normalized by the product of cloneset sizes. To study raw recombination without the effects of thymic and clonal selection, out-of-frame nonproductive sequences were analyzed. In-frame beta chains were kept once TCRdb had trimmed the public reads at Q25 with fastp and called clones with MiXCR. Every entry covers one CDR3 protein and lists the most common genes and DNA from its rows. V and J calls and clone size were set by TCRdb, not the authors. The sample contains about 890,000 distinct CDR3 sequences, 12% of them found a single time. Jointly, the top ten make up under 2% of the sample.

Only healthy Caucasian donors were included. The twin cohort consisted of three pairs of female monozygotic twins, all aged about 18 to 29 years. Peripheral blood mononuclear cells were the source from which RNA for the TCR libraries was isolated. This clonotype has a count of ten or more. The antigen it recognizes is unknown. Within one base of it there is no much larger clone, and no base qualities were kept. Another study also made use of these data, one on yellow fever vaccine responses in identical twins. As that second study puts it: According to the authors, in identical twins the way T cells responded to vaccination appeared partly convergent and partly personalized. The study precisely tracked vaccine-responding T cell clones in identical twins.

What was sequenced was PBMCs. The sequence was collected from a young woman in good health.

The nucleotide sequence is given as TGTGCCACCCGCCCCCAGGGCCAAGAGACCCAGTACTTC. Its translation is CATRPQGQETQYF. The V and J segments used are TRBV28 and TRBJ2-5; D gene: possibly TRBD1, on 5 matching bases. Sequences MDHEN (CDR1) and SYDVKM (CDR2) are obtained from the germline V gene. The germline ends are 13 bases apart after V is trimmed by 10 bases and J by 1 base. The CDR3 runs 13 residues from the cysteine to the phenylalanine. Of the read, only the CDR3 DNA is kept; its 39 bases are in frame from base 1.